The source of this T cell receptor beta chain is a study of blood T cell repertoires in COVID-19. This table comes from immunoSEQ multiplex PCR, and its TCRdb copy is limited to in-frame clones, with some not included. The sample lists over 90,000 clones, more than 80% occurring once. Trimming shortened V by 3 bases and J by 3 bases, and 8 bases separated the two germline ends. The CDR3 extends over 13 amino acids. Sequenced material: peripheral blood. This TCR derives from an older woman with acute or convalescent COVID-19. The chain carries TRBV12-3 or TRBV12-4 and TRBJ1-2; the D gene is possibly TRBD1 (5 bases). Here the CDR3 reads CASSLRGDYGYTF. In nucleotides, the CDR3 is TGTGCCAGCAGTTTGCGGGGGGACTATGGCTACACCTTC.